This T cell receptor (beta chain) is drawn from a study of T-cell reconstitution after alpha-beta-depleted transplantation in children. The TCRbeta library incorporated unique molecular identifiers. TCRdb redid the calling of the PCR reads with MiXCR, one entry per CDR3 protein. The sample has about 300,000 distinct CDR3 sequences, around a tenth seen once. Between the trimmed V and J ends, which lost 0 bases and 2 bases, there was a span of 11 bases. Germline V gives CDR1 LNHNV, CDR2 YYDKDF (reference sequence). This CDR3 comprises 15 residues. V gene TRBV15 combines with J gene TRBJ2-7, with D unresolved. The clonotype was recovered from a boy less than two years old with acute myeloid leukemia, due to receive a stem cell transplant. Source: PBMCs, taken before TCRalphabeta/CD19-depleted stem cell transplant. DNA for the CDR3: TGTGCCACCAGCAGAGATTCCCCTCTGACCTACGAGCAGTACTTC. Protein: CATSRDSPLTYEQYF.